This entry features one T cell receptor (beta chain) sequence. One end of the junction does not line up with germline, which may come from a read error. This entry comes from a study of tumor and adjacent non-tumor tissue in lung cancer. No cell sorting was done before RNA was extracted from the tissue. Distant lung tissue was collected more than 3 cm away from the tumor edge. Three rounds of nested PCR, following a modified ARM-PCR protocol, produced the TCRbeta library. One entry per CDR3 protein results from TCRdb running MiXCR on the multiplex PCR reads. The sample consists of 60,000 to 80,000 distinct CDR3 sequences, 65% to 75% of them appearing once. CDR3 length: 17 amino acids. Per the germline V gene, CDR1 is SGHAT and CDR2 is FQNNGV.

The chain uses TRBV11-2 and TRBJ2-3, with 9 positions matching TRBD2. Sequencing was carried out using distant non-tumor lung tissue. The TCR comes from a woman between 50 and 59 years old with non-small cell lung cancer. The CDR3 DNA is TGTGCCAGCAGCTTAGATGGCAGCGGGGGGAGCACAGATATGCAGTATTTT. Protein: CASSLDGSGGSTDMQYF.